This TCR beta chain was obtained from a study of T cells in Graves' hyperthyroidism and ophthalmopathy. Amplification of TCR beta CDR3 regions was performed using RNA transcripts as template. An initial round of RT-PCR targeting the TCR CDR3 relied on the HTBI primer set. From the multiplex PCR reads, TCRdb called clonotypes with MiXCR, one entry per CDR3 protein. The sample consists of approximately 610,000 distinct CDR3 sequences, around 15% of them appearing once. The source material was blood. The receptor's source is a woman between 40 and 50 years old with Graves' ophthalmopathy.

CDR3 DNA: TGTGCCAGCAGCTTAGAGGGTGCGGGGAATGGCTACACCTTC. Translation gives CASSLEGAGNGYTF. The chain employs TRBV7-2 and TRBJ1-2, with D hard to call. The CDR3 contains 14 residues. Germline V lookup: CDR1 SGHTA, CDR2 FQGNSA. V gave up 1 base and J gave up 6 bases, with 12 bases separating them.